These T cell receptor beta chains were read from a single sample in a study of cytomegalovirus exposure and HLA in healthy donors. Sequencing was performed with immunoSEQ multiplex PCR; in TCRdb, only in-frame clones are kept and a portion is missing. The repertoire holds 120,000 to 150,000 clones, approximately 80% seen once, with more than 2% in the top ten. Material: PBMCs. The receptors originated from a boy between 2 and 10 years old in good health and CMV-seronegative. Each CDR3 is given with its conserved first and last residue. D genes are given only for firm matches. Where a row states a size, it is once, few, many or the class of an expanded clone; other rows omit it.

V: TRBV19; D: .; J: TRBJ2-7; size: .; DNA: TGTGCCAGTCTTCGACAGGTTGTCTACGAGCAGTACTTC; CDR3: CASLRQVVYEQYF
V: TRBV5-6; D: TRBD1; J: TRBJ2-7; size: .; DNA: TGTGCCAGCAGCTTGGGAGGGACAGGGGTATACGAGCAGTACTTC; CDR3: CASSLGGTGVYEQYF
V: TRBV5-5; D: .; J: TRBJ2-7; size: .; DNA: TGTGCCAGCAGCTTGGCAGCCGGGACACCCTACGAGCAGTACTTC; CDR3: CASSLAAGTPYEQYF
V: TRBV27; D: .; J: TRBJ1-2; size: .; DNA: TGTGCCAGCAGTTTCCCAGGGTCGTGGGGCTACACCTTC; CDR3: CASSFPGSWGYTF
V: TRBV15; D: TRBD1; J: TRBJ1-5; size: .; DNA: TGTGCCACCAGCAGAGATGGAAGGGGACAGGGAGGAGCAAATCAGCCCCAGCATTTT; CDR3: CATSRDGRGQGGANQPQHF
V: TRBV29-1; D: .; J: TRBJ2-5; size: .; DNA: TGCAGCGTTCCAGGAGGGGAGACCCAGTACTTC; CDR3: CSVPGGETQYF
V: TRBV12-5; D: TRBD2; J: TRBJ2-2; size: .; DNA: TGTGCTAGTGGCCCTTCTAGCGGGGGGGCGAACGGGGAGCTGTTTTTT; CDR3: CASGPSSGGANGELFF
V: TRBV4-2; D: TRBD1; J: TRBJ2-7; size: .; DNA: TGTGCCAGCAGCCAGCTAGGGACAGATTTCTACGAGCAGTACTTC; CDR3: CASSQLGTDFYEQYF
V: TRBV11-2; D: TRBD1; J: TRBJ1-2; size: once; DNA: TGTGCCAGCAGCTCCCCTCAGGACAGGGAGGTAGATGGCTACACCTTC; CDR3: CASSSPQDREVDGYTF
V: TRBV4-2; D: TRBD2; J: TRBJ2-4; size: .; DNA: TGTGCCAGCAGCCAAGAGATCAGCGGGGGGGCACTAGCCAAAAACATTCAGTACTTC; CDR3: CASSQEISGGALAKNIQYF
V: TRBV5-6; D: TRBD2; J: TRBJ2-1; size: .; DNA: TGTGCCAGTAGGGATATAGGACTAGCGGGAGTTGGTGAGCAGTTCTTC; CDR3: CASRDIGLAGVGEQFF
V: TRBV5-6; D: .; J: TRBJ2-1; size: .; DNA: TGTGCCAGCAGCCGGAGGGGTAGCTCCTACAATGAGCAGTTCTTC; CDR3: CASSRRGSSYNEQFF
V: TRBV6-5; D: .; J: TRBJ1-1; size: .; DNA: TGTGCCAGCAGTTACTCGCCCTCGGACACTGAAGCTTTCTTT; CDR3: CASSYSPSDTEAFF
V: TRBV28; D: .; J: TRBJ2-7; size: .; DNA: TGTGCCAGCAGCCCAGCATATATCTACGGGGAGCAGTACTTC; CDR3: CASSPAYIYGEQYF
V: TRBV5-1; D: TRBD1; J: TRBJ1-1; size: .; DNA: TGCGCCAGCAGCCTACAGGGACAGGGTTGGAACACTGAAGCTTTCTTT; CDR3: CASSLQGQGWNTEAFF
V: TRBV18; D: TRBD1; J: TRBJ1-2; size: .; DNA: TGTGCCAGCTCACCAGGACAGGGGAAAAACTATGGCTACACCTTC; CDR3: CASSPGQGKNYGYTF
V: TRBV6-5; D: .; J: TRBJ2-6; size: once; DNA: TGTGCCAGCAGTTATTCGGGATACAACGTCCTGACTTTC; CDR3: CASSYSGYNVLTF
V: TRBV6-1; D: .; J: TRBJ2-1; size: few; DNA: TGTGCCAGCAGTGGGCGGGACTACAATGAGCAGTTCTTC; CDR3: CASSGRDYNEQFF
V: TRBV7-3; D: TRBD2; J: TRBJ2-1; size: .; DNA: TGTGCCAGCAGCTTAGAGGCTAGCGGGGGGGGGCAGTTCTTC; CDR3: CASSLEASGGGQFF
V: TRBV4-2; D: TRBD2; J: TRBJ2-5; size: .; DNA: TGTGCCAGCAGCCTAGGTCGTGGTCTAGCGGGAGGGGAGACCCAGTACTTC; CDR3: CASSLGRGLAGGETQYF